This record concerns one T cell receptor (beta chain) sequence. The target antigen is unknown. This entry belongs to a study of a mutant IDH1 vaccine in newly diagnosed glioma. Time point meaning: week 35, safety follow-up. Doses consisted of 300 ug of mutant IDH1 20-mer peptide each, paired with topical imiquimod. This table comes from immunoSEQ multiplex PCR, and its TCRdb copy is limited to in-frame clones, with some not included. The sample yields 73,000 or so clones, roughly 84% seen once. The starting material was PBMCs, obtained from a glioma patient whose treatment included an IDH1 peptide vaccine. The TCR sequence derives from a man aged 18-30 years with glioma.

CDR3 loop: CASSLLAGQGAWTEAFF. CDR3 coding DNA: TGTGCCAGCAGCTTATTAGCTGGACAGGGGGCTTGGACTGAAGCTTTCTTT. The J gene is TRBJ1-1, the V gene TRBV7-3; TRBD1 matches 11 bases. The J segment lost 5 bases and the V segment lost 2 bases, leaving 10 bases of the junction unmatched. CDR1 is SGHTA and CDR2 is FQGTGA in the germline V gene. The CDR3 has 17 residues. The full variable domain, completed using reference TRBV7-3 and TRBJ1-1, is GAGVSQTPSNKVTEKGKYVELRCDPISGHTALYWYRQSLGQGPEFLIYFQGTGAADDSGLPNDRFFAVRPEGSVSTLKIQRTERGDSAVYLCASSLLAGQGAWTEAFFGQGTRLTVV.